This TCR beta chain originates from a study of technical replicates of blood from several donors. The table came from immunoSEQ multiplex PCR; TCRdb's copy has only in-frame clones and leaves some out. Of approximately 100,000 clones in the sample, roughly 95% were seen once. The germline V gene encodes CDR1 SGDLS and CDR2 YYNGEE. This CDR3 has 16 residues. Trimming removed 3 bases from V and 1 base from J, with 11 bases in between. The receptor's source is a human donor in good health. The V gene is TRBV9, the J gene TRBJ1-6; the D gene is possibly TRBD1 (6 bases). The sequenced sample consisted of T cells isolated from PBMCs. DNA for the CDR3: TGTGCCAGCAGCGAACGCCAGGGGTCCTATAATTCACCCCTCCACTTT. This codes for CASSERQGSYNSPLHF.